The present T cell receptor (beta chain) was sequenced within a study of post-analysis software for immune sequencing data. Study-wide context: There were relapsing-remitting, secondary progressive and progressive-relapsing multiple sclerosis among the disease courses included. Study results and limitations: Samples from one preparation batch, clustered by F measure, grouped strongly together. Controls had lower frequencies than patients of four or five TRBV segments, which included TRBV5-6, TRBV5-1 and TRBV20-1. When compared against controls, multiple sclerosis patients showed significantly lower normalized Chao1 diversity.

V gave up 8 bases and J gave up 3 bases, with 12 bases separating them. The CDR3 has 13 amino acids. Sequencing libraries made from TCR beta cDNA carried unique molecular identifiers. Each CDR3 protein gets one entry after TCRdb re-called the PCR reads with MiXCR. Here the sample spans hundreds of thousands of distinct CDR3 sequences, approximately 53% being singletons. Points on this clonotype: Its antigen is unknown.

The origin of this receptor is a girl aged 5 to 17 with multiple sclerosis. The sequencing sample was made of blood. The chain links TRBV12-3 or TRBV12-4 to TRBJ2-3, with D unclear. The CDR3 is CASRWDQTDTQYF. The CDR3 DNA follows: TGTGCCAGCCGGTGGGATCAAACAGATACGCAGTATTTT.